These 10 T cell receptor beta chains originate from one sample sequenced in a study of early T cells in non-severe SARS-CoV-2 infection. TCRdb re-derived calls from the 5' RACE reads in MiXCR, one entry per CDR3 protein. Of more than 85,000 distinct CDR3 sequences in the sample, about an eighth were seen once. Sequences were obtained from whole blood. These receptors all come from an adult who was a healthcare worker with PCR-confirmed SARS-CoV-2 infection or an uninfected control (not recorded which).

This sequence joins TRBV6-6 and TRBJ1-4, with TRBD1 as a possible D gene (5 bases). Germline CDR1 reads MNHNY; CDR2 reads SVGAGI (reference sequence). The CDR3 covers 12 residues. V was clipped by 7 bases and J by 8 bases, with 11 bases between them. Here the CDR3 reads CASMQGREKLFF. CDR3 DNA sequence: TGTGCCAGCATGCAGGGACGGGAAAAACTGTTTTTT.

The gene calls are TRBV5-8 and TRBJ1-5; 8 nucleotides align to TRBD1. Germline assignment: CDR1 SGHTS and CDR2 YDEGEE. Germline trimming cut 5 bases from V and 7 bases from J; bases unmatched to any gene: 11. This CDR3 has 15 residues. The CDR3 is CASRNRGFEGQPQHF. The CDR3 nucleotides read TGTGCCAGCAGGAACAGGGGGTTCGAGGGCCAGCCCCAGCATTTT.

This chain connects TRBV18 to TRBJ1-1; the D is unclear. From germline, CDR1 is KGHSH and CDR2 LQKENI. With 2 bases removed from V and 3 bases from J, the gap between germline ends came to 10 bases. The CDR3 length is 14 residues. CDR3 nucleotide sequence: TGTGCCAGCTCACCAGAGGTTGTCTACACTGAAGCTTTCTTT. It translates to CASSPEVVYTEAFF.

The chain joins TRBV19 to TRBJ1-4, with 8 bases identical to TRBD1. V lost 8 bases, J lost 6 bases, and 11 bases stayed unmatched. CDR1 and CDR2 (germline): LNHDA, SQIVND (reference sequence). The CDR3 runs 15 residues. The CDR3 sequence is CASRDRRSPDEKLFF. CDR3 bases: TGTGCCAGTCGGGACAGGCGTAGCCCGGATGAAAAACTGTTTTTT. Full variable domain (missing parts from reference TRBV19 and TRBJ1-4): DGGITQSPKYLFRKEGQNVTLSCEQNLNHDAMYWYRQDPGQGLRLIYYSQIVNDFQKGDIAEGYSVSREKKESFPLTVTSAQKNPTAFYLCASRDRRSPDEKLFFGSGTQLSVL.

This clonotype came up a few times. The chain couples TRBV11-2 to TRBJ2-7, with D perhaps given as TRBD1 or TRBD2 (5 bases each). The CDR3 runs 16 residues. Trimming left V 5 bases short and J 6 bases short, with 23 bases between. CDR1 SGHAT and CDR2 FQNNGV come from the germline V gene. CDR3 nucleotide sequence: TGTGCCAGCAGCCCACCAGACAGCCCTGTGGCGGGCGAGCAGTACTTC. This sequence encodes CASSPPDSPVAGEQYF.

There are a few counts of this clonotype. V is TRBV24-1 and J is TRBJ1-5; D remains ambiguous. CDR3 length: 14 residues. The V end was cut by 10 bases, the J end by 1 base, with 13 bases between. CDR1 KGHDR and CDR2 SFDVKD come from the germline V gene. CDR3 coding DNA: TGTGCCACGGGTCGAGGACCGAGCAATCAGCCCCAGCATTTT. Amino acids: CATGRGPSNQPQHF.

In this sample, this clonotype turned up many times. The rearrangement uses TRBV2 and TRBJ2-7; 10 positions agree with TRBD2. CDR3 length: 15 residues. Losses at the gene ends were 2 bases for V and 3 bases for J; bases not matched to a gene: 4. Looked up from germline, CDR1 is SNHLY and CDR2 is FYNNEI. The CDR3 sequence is CASSERLAGVYEQYF. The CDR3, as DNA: TGTGCCAGCAGTGAACGGCTAGCGGGAGTCTACGAGCAGTACTTC.

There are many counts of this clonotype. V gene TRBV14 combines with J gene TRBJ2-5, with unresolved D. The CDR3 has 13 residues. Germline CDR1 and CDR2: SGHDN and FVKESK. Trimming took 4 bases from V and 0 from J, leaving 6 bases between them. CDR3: CASSRGDQETQYF. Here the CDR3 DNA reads TGTGCCAGCAGCCGAGGTGACCAAGAGACCCAGTACTTC.

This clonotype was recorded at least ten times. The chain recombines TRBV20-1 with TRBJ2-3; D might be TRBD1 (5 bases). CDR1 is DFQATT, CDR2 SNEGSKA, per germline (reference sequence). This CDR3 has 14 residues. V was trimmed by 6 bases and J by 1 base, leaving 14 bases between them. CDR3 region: CSAPQEDRTDTQYF. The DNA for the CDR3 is TGCAGTGCCCCACAGGAAGATCGCACAGATACGCAGTATTTT.

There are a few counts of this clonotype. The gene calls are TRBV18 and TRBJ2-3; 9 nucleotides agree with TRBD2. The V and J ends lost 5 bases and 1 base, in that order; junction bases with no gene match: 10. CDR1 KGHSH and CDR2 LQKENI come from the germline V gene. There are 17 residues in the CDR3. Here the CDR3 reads CASSSPRREGGTDTQYF. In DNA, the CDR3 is TGTGCCAGCTCATCTCCGCGGCGGGAGGGCGGCACAGATACGCAGTATTTT.